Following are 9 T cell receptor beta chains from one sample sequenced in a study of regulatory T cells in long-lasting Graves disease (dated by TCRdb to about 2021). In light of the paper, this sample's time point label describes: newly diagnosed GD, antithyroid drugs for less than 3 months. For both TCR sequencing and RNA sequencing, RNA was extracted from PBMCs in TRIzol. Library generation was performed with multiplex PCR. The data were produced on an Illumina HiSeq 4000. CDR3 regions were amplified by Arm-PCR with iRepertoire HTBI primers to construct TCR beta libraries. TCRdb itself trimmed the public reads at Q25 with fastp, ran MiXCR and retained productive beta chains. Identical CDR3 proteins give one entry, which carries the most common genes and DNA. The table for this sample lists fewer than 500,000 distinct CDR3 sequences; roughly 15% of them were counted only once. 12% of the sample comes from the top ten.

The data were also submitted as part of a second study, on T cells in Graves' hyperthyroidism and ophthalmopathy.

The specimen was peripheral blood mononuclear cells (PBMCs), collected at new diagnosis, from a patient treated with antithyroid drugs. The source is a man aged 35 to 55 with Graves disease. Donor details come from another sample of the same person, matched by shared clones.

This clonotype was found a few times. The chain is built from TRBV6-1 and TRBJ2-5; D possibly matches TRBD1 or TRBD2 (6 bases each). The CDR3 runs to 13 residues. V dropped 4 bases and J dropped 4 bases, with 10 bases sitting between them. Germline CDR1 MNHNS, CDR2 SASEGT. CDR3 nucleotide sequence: TGTGCCAGCAGTGCGGGGGCTGGAGAGACCCAGTACTTC. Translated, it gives CASSAGAGETQYF.

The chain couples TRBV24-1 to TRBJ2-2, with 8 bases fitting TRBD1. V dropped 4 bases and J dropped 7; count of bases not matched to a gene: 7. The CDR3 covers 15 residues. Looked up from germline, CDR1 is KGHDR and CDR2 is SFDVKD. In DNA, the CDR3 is TGTGCCACCAGTGAGACAAGGACAGGGATCGGGGAGCTGTTTTTT. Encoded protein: CATSETRTGIGELFF.

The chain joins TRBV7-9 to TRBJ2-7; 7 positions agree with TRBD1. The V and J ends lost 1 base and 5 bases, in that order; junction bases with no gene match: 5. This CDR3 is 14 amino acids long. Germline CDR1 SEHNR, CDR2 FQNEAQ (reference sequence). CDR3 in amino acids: CASSLGQGTDEQYF. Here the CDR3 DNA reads TGTGCCAGCAGCTTAGGACAGGGAACGGACGAGCAGTACTTC.

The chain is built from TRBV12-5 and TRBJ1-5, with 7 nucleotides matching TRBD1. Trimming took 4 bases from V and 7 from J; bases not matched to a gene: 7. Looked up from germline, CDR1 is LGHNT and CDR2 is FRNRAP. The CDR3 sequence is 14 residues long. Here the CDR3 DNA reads TGTGCTAGTGGTTCTATACAGGGGTTACAGCCCCAGCATTTT. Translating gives CASGSIQGLQPQHF.

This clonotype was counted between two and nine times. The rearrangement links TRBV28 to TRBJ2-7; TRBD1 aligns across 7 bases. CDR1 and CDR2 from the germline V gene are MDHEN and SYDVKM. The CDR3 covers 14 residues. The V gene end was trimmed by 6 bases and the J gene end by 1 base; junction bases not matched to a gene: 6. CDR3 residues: CASSLTGLSYEQYF. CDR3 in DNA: TGTGCCAGCAGCCTGACAGGGTTATCCTACGAGCAGTACTTC.

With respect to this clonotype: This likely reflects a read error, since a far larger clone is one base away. The CDR3 sequence: CASSRPHSDTGELFF. CDR3 nucleotide sequence: TGTGCCAGCAGCAGACCTCATTCGGACACCGGGGAGCTGTTTTTT. The V and J genes are TRBV7-9 and TRBJ2-2; no reliable D call. Germline CDR1 reads SEHNR; CDR2 reads FQNEAQ (reference sequence). V gave up 5 bases and J gave up 3 bases, with 13 bases separating them. The CDR3 length is 15 residues.

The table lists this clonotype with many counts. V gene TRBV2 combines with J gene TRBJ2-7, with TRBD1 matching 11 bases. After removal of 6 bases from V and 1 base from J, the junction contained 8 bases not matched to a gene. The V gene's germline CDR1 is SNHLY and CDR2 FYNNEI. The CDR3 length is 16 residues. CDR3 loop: CASRDTGTGGSYEQYF. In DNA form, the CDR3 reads TGTGCCAGCAGAGACACCGGGACAGGGGGGTCCTACGAGCAGTACTTC.

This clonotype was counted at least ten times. CDR3 amino acids: CASSSASGRVIDPGELFF. CDR3 DNA sequence: TGTGCCAGCAGCTCAGCTAGCGGGAGGGTTATCGATCCGGGGGAGCTGTTTTTT. V is TRBV11-2 and J is TRBJ2-2; 12 positions agree with TRBD2. The CDR3 sequence is 18 residues long. Trimming removed 4 bases from V and 8 bases from J; junction bases left unmatched: 14. In germline, CDR1 is SGHAT, CDR2 FQNNGV.

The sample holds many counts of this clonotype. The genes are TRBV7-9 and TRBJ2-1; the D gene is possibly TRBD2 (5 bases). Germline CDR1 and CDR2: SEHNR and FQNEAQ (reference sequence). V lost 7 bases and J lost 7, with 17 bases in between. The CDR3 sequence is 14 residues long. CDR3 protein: CASTDYYGGNEQFF. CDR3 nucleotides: TGTGCCAGCACCGATTATTACGGCGGGAATGAGCAGTTCTTC.